This T cell receptor (beta chain) emerged from a study of chemoradiotherapy in HPV16-positive cancers. Background on the study: Candidate HPV-specific clones and shared TCR motifs came from a couple of HPV16-positive patients. Notes on the study in general: Better recurrence-free survival went with HPV-responsive T-cell expansion in HPV16-positive patients.

Concerning this clone itself: Its matching antigen is unknown.

Some clones are missing from TCRdb's copy, which holds only in-frame ones; the method was immunoSEQ multiplex PCR. Of 7,000 or so clones detected, nearly 80% appear once; the ten largest clones hold around 3.5%. V was cut by 3 bases and J by 7 bases, with 13 bases left in between. The CDR3 has 13 amino acids. Per germline, CDR1 GTSNPN and CDR2 SVGIG (reference sequence). The sequence came from a human donor with HPV-associated anogenital cancer. Sampling was done from a patient who underwent chemoradiotherapy. This chain connects TRBV30 to TRBJ1-5; perhaps TRBD1 as D (5 bases). The CDR3 sequence is CAWSTRGGQPQHF. The CDR3 DNA follows: TGTGCCTGGAGCACAAGGGGAGGGCAGCCCCAGCATTTT.